What follows is one TCR beta chain and its context. The antigen is undetermined. With about 570 ng used per sample, the template was genomic DNA from bulk tumor. While surgery was under way, several biopsies spaced far apart were taken per primary tumor. Enrolled individuals presented with untreated, newly diagnosed non-small cell lung cancer and received curative surgery. The data belong to a study of immune heterogeneity within non-small cell lung tumors. Study outcomes and limitations: Across individual patients, the high-frequency T-cell receptor beta clonotypes were largely distinct. Tumor sites in a patient shared identical dominant CDR3 beta clonotypes and also carried site-unique high-frequency clones. A moderate but significant correlation was found, linking local T-cell clonality with local tumor mutational burden (R approximately 0.36).

V was shortened by 6 bases and J by 4 bases, with 22 bases between the two germline ends. The CDR3 runs to 16 residues. It was a multiplex PCR that amplified TCR beta CDR3, with 32 V and 13 J primers. TCRdb re-called the multiplex PCR reads with MiXCR, one entry per CDR3 protein. The table records under 35,000 distinct CDR3 sequences, around 28% of them present only once. The chain links TRBV12-3 or TRBV12-4 to TRBJ2-7, with D possibly matching TRBD1 (6 bases). The sample taken for sequencing was lung tumor tissue. The sequence came from a middle-aged man with non-small cell lung cancer. The CDR3 spells CASSHAGAGVEYEQYF. The CDR3 nucleotides read TGTGCCAGCAGCCACGCCGGGGCAGGGGTCGAGTACGAGCAGTACTTC.